This T cell receptor beta chain was sequenced for a study of PD-1 blockade in classical Hodgkin lymphoma. Study-level results: Newly diagnosed patients were said to have less baseline TCR diversity than healthy donors did. Significant TCR diversity gains by C4D1 occurred in CD4+ but not CD8+ cells. The drivers behind the repertoire differences, possibly disease activity or prior therapy, remain undefined. Patients newly diagnosed and complete responders had comparable baseline diversity.

This clone occurred a few times. Its target is unknown. Per germline, CDR1 SGDLS and CDR2 YYNGEE. This CDR3 has 14 residues. Trimming took 0 bases from V and 6 from J, leaving 13 bases between them. Time point specified: cycle 4 day 1 (C4D1), after more than five weeks of nivolumab. Every single patient, without exception, relapsed after autologous stem cell transplantation, and brentuximab vedotin exposure varied. Clones were sequenced by immunoSEQ multiplex PCR, and TCRdb holds only the in-frame ones, with some missing. The data contain roughly 8,200 clones, 87% of them singletons. Source: peripheral blood mononuclear cells (PBMCs), taken before the fourth cycle of nivolumab. The chain is built from TRBV9 and TRBJ2-7; D uncertain. This sequence was found in a human donor with classical Hodgkin lymphoma. This CDR3 reads CASSVERTTGEQYF. The CDR3 nucleotides read TGTGCCAGCAGCGTAGAAAGAACTACCGGCGAGCAGTACTTC.